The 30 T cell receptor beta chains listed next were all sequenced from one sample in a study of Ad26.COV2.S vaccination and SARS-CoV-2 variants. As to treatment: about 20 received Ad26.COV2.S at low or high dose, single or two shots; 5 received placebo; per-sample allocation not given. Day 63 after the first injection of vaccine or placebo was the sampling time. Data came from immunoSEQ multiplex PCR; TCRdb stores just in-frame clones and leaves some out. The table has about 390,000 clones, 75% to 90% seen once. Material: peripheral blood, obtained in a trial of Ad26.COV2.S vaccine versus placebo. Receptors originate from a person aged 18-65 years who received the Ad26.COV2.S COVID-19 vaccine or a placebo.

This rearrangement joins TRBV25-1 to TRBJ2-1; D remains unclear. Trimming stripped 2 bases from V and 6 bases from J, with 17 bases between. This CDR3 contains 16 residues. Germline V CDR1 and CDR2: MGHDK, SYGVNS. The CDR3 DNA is TGTGCCAGCAGTGAACTGGTAGGTACGGGTGCCAATGAGCAGTTCTTC. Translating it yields CASSELVGTGANEQFF.

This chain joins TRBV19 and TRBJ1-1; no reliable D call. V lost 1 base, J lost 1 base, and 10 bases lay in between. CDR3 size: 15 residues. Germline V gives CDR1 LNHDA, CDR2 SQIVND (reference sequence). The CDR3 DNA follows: TGTGCCAGTAGTATAGCCTCCTTAGAGAACACTGAAGCTTTCTTT. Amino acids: CASSIASLENTEAFF.

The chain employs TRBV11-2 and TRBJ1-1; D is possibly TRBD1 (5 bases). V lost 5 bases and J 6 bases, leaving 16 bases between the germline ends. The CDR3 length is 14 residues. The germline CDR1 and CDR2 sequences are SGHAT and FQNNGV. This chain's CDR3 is CASSPGLGRAEAFF. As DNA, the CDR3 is TGTGCCAGCAGCCCCGGCTTGGGGCGCGCTGAAGCTTTCTTT. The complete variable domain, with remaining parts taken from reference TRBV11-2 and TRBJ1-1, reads EAGVAQSPRYKIIEKRQSVAFWCNPISGHATLYWYQQILGQGPKLLIQFQNNGVVDDSQLPKDRFSAERLKGVDSTLKIQPAKLEDSAVYLCASSPGLGRAEAFFGQGTRLTVV.

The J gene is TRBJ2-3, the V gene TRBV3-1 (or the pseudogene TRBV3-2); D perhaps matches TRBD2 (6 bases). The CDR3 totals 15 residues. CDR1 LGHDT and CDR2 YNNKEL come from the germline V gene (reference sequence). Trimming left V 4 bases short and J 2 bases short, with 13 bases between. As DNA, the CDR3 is TGTGCCAGCAGCCCAGGAGGGAGGTACACAGATACGCAGTATTTT. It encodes CASSPGGRYTDTQYF.

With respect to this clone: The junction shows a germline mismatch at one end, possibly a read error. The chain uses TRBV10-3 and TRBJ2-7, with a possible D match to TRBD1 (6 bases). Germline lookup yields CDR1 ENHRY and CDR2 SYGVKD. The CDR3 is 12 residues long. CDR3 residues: CAFRTDSYEQYF. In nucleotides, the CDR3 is TGTGCCTTCAGGACGGACAGCTACGAGCAGTACTTC.

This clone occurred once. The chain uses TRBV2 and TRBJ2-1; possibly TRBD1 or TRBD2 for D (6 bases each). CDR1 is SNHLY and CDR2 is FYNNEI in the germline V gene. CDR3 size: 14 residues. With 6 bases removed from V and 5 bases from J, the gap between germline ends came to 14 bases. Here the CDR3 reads CASRGGLGDNEQFF. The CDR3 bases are TGTGCCAGCAGAGGGGGACTGGGGGACAATGAGCAGTTCTTC.

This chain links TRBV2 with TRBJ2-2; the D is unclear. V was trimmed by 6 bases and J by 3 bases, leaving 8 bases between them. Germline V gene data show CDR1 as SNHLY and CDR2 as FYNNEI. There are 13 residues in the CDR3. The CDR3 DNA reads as TGTGCCAGCAGCGAACGGTACACCGGGGAGCTGTTTTTT. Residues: CASSERYTGELFF.

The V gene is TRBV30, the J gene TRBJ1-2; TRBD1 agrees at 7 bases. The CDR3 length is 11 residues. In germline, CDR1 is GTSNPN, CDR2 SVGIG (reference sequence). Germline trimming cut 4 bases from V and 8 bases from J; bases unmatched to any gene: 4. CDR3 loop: CAWKTGIGYTF. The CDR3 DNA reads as TGTGCCTGGAAGACAGGGATAGGCTACACCTTC. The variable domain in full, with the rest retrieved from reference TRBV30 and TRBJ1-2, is SQTIHQWPATLVQPVGSPLSLECTVEGTSNPNLYWYRQAAGRGLQLLFYSVGIGQISSEVPQNLSASRPQDRQFILSSKKLLLSDSGFYLCAWKTGIGYTFGSGTRLTVV.

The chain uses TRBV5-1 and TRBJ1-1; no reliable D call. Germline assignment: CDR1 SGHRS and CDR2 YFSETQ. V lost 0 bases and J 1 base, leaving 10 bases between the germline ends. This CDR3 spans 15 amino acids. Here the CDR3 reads CASSLAVGSNTEAFF. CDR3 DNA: TGCGCCAGCAGCTTGGCCGTAGGGTCGAACACTGAAGCTTTCTTT.

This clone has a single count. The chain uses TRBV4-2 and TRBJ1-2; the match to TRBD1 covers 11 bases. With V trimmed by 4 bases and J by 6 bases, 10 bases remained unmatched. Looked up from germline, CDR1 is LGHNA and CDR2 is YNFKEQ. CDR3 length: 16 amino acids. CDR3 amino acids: CASSPGQGAQKDGYTF. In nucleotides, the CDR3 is TGTGCCAGCAGCCCCGGACAGGGGGCGCAGAAGGATGGCTACACCTTC.

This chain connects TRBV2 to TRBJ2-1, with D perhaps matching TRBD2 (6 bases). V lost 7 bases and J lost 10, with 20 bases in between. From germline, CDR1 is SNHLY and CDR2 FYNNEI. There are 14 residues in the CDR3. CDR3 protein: CASTKERAGTEQFF. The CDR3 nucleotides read TGTGCCAGCACAAAGGAGCGGGCGGGGACCGAGCAGTTCTTC. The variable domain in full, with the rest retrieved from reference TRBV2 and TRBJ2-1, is EPEVTQTPSHQVTQMGQEVILRCVPISNHLYFYWYRQILGQKVEFLVSFYNNEISEKSEIFDDQFSVERPDGSNFTLKIRSTKLEDSAMYFCASTKERAGTEQFFGPGTRLTVL.

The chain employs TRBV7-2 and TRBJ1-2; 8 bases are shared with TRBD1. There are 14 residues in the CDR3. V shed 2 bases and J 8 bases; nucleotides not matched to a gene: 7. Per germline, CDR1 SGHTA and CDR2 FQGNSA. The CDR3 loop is CASSLSQGAGGYTF. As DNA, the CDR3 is TGTGCCAGCAGCTTATCCCAGGGGGCGGGAGGCTACACCTTC.

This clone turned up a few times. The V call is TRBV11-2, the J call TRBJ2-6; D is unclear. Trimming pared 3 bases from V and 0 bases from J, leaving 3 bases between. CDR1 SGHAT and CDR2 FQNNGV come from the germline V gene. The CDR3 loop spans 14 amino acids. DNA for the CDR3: TGTGCCAGCAGCTTGACCTCTGGGGCCAACGTCCTGACTTTC. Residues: CASSLTSGANVLTF. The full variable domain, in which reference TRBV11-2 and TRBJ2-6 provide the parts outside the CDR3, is EAGVAQSPRYKIIEKRQSVAFWCNPISGHATLYWYQQILGQGPKLLIQFQNNGVVDDSQLPKDRFSAERLKGVDSTLKIQPAKLEDSAVYLCASSLTSGANVLTFGAGSRLTVL.

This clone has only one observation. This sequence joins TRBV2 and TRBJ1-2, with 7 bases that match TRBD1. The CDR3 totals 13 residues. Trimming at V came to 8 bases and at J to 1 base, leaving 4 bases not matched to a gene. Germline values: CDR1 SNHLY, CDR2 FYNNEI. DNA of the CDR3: TGTGCCAGCGTATACAGGGGTAACTATGGCTACACCTTC. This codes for CASVYRGNYGYTF.

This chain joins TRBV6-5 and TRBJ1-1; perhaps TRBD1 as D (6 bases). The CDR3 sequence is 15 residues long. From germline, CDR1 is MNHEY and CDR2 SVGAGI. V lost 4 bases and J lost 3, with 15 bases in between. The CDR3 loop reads CASSSLTGTDTEAFF. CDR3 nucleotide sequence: TGTGCCAGCAGTTCCCTAACAGGGACTGACACTGAAGCTTTCTTT.

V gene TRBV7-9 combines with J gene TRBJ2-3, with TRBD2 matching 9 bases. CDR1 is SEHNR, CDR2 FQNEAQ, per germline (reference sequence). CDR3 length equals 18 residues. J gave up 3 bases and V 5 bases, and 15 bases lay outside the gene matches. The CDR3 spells CASSHPTSGPGHTDTQYF. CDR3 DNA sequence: TGTGCCAGCAGCCACCCTACTAGCGGGCCCGGGCATACAGATACGCAGTATTTT.

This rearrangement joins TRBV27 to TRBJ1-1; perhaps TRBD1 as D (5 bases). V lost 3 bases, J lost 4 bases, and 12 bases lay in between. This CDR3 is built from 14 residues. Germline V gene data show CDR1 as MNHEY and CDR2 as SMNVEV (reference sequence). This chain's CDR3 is CASSFGHLSTEAFF. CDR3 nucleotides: TGTGCCAGCAGTTTTGGACATTTAAGCACTGAAGCTTTCTTT.

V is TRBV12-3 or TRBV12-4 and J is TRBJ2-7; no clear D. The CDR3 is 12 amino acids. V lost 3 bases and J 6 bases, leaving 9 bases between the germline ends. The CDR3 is CASSFWGIEQYF. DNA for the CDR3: TGTGCCAGCAGTTTTTGGGGTATCGAGCAGTACTTC.

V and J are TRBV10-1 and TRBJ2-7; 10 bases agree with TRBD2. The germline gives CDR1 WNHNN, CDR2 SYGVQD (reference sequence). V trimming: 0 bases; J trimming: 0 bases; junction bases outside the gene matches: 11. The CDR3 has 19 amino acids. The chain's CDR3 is CASSESGASGGPNSYEQYF. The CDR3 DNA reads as TGCGCCAGCAGTGAGTCGGGCGCTAGCGGGGGACCTAACTCCTACGAGCAGTACTTC.

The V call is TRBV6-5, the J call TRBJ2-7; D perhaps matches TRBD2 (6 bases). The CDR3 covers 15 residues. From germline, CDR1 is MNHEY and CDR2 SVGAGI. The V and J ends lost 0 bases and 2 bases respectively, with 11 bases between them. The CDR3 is CASSYSPGRTYEQYF. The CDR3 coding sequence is TGTGCCAGCAGTTACTCACCAGGGAGGACCTACGAGCAGTACTTC.

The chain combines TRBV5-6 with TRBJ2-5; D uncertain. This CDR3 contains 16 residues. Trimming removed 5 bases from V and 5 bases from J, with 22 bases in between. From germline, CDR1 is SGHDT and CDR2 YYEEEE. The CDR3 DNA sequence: TGTGCCAGCAGTTACCCCGGTTCCACCGTGTGGGAGACCCAGTACTTC. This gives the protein CASSYPGSTVWETQYF.

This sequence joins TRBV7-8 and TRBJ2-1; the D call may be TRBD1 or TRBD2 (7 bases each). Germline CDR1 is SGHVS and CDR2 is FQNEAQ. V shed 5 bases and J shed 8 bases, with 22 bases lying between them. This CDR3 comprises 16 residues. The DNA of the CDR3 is TGTGCCAGCAGCGTCCCGACAGGGAGGGGTAATCATGAGCAGTTCTTC. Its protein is CASSVPTGRGNHEQFF.

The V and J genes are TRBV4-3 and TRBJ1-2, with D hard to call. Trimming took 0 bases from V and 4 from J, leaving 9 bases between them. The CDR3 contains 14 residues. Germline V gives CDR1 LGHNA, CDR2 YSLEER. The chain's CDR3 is CASSQEGGGYGYTF. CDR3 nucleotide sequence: TGCGCCAGCAGCCAAGAGGGCGGTGGCTATGGCTACACCTTC.

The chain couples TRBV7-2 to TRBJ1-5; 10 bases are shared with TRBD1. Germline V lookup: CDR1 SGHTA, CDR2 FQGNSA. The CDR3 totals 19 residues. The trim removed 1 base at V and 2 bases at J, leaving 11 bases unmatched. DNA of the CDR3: TGTGCCAGCAGCTTAGAAATGAGACAGGGGGCCGCAGGCAATCAGCCCCAGCATTTT. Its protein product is CASSLEMRQGAAGNQPQHF.

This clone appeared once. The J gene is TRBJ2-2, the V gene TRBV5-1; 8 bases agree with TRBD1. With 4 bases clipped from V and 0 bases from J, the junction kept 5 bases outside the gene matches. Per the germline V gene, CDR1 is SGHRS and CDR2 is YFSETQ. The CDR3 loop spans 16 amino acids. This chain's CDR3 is CASSIRTGTNTGELFF. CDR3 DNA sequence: TGCGCCAGCAGCATCAGGACAGGGACGAACACCGGGGAGCTGTTTTTT.

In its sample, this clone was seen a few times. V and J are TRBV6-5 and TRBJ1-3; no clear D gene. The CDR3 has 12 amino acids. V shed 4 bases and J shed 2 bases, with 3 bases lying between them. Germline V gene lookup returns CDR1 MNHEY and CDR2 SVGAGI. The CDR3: CASSSPGNTIYF. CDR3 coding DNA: TGTGCCAGCAGTTCCCCTGGAAACACCATATATTTT.

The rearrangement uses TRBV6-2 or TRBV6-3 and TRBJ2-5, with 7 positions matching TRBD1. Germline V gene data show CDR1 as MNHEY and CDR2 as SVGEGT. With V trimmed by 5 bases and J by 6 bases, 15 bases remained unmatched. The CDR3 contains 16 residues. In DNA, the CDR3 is TGTGCCAGCAGTAACCCCGGGACAGCATTGGAAAAGACCCAGTACTTC. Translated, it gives CASSNPGTALEKTQYF.

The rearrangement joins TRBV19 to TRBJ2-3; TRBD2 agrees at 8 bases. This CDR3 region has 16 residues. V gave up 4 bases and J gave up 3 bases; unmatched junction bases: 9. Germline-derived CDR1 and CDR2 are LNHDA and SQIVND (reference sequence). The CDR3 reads CASSTGGGDKTDTQYF. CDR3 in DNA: TGTGCCAGTAGTACCGGGGGGGGTGACAAAACAGATACGCAGTATTTT.

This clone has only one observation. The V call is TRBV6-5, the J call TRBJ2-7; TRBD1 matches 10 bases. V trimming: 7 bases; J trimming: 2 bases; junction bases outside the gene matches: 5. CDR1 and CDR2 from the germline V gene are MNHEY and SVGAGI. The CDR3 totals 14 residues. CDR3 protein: CASKPGQGPYEQYF. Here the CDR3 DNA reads TGTGCCAGCAAACCGGGACAGGGGCCCTACGAGCAGTACTTC.

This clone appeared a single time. The CDR3 region has the DNA TGTGCCAGCAGTTACATGACAGGGTCAGGCCAGCCCCAGCATTTT. It yields the protein CASSYMTGSGQPQHF. This chain links TRBV6-2 or TRBV6-3 with TRBJ1-5; 7 nucleotides agree with TRBD1. The V and J ends lost 2 bases and 7 bases, in that order; junction bases with no gene match: 8. The germline V gene encodes CDR1 MNHEY and CDR2 SVGEGT. This CDR3 region has 15 residues.